A selection of T cell receptor beta chains follows, all from one sample in a study of blood T cell repertoires in COVID-19. Only in-frame clones appear in the TCRdb table, and some are missing; sequencing was by immunoSEQ multiplex PCR. Of some 100,000 clones in the sample, approximately 82% are singletons; the top ten hold about 20%. Sequencing used peripheral blood. These receptors were obtained from an older woman with acute or convalescent COVID-19. The CDR3 runs from the conserved cysteine through the conserved F or W. A D gene is named only where the DNA matches it firmly. Clone size is shown for a subset of rows, as once, few, many or a class of expanded clone.

clone_size d_call j_call v_call cdr3_aa cdr3_nt
NA NA TRBJ2-2 TRBV4-3 CASSPKLAGELFF TGCGCCAGCAGCCCTAAACTGGCCGGGGAGCTGTTTTTT
NA NA TRBJ2-7 TRBV7-9 CASSGSLSGEQYF TGTGCCAGCAGCGGGAGTCTCTCGGGAGAGCAGTACTTC
NA NA TRBJ1-2 TRBV28 CATGGGHGYTF TGTGCAACCGGGGGTGGGCATGGCTACACCTTC
few TRBD1 TRBJ1-2 TRBV20-1 CSASTGQGGSYGYTF TGCAGTGCTAGTACCGGACAGGGGGGAAGCTATGGCTACACCTTC
NA TRBD2 TRBJ2-1 TRBV30 CAWRAGGPLSGSYNEQFF TGTGCCTGGAGAGCGGGGGGCCCTTTGTCGGGCTCCTACAATGAGCAGTTCTTC
NA TRBD1 TRBJ1-4 TRBV28 CASRRSGTATNEKLFF TGTGCCAGCAGACGGTCCGGGACAGCAACTAATGAAAAACTGTTTTTT
NA NA TRBJ1-2 TRBV4-3 CASSQAQGFNYGYTF TGCGCCAGCAGCCAAGCTCAGGGTTTTAACTATGGCTACACCTTC
NA TRBD1 TRBJ1-2 TRBV11-2 CASRIIGQDANYGYTF TGTGCCAGCAGGATTATAGGACAGGACGCTAACTATGGCTACACCTTC
NA NA TRBJ1-4 TRBV7-9 CASSLYAGAGEKLFF TGTGCCAGCAGCTTGTACGCAGGGGCCGGTGAAAAACTGTTTTTT
NA NA TRBJ1-2 TRBV28 CASRVAGDYGYTF TGTGCCAGCAGGGTAGCCGGGGACTATGGCTACACCTTC
NA NA TRBJ1-2 TRBV20-1 CSASGGQGYTF TGCAGTGCTAGCGGCGGCCAGGGCTACACCTTC
NA NA TRBJ1-5 TRBV5-1 CASSLDGGEQPQHF TGCGCCAGCAGCTTGGACGGGGGTGAGCAGCCCCAGCATTTT
NA TRBD2 TRBJ2-5 TRBV19 CASMPSGGAQYF TGTGCCAGTATGCCTAGCGGCGGGGCCCAGTACTTC
NA TRBD1 TRBJ1-2 TRBV19 CASSTRDRVSGGYTF TGTGCCAGTAGTACCCGCGACAGGGTTTCGGGGGGCTACACCTTC
NA TRBD1 TRBJ2-5 TRBV5-1 CASRPGQAGETQYF TGCGCCAGCAGGCCGGGACAGGCGGGGGAGACCCAGTACTTC
NA TRBD1 TRBJ1-1 TRBV28 CASSLGNRGLLTEAFF TGTGCCAGCAGTTTGGGTAACAGGGGGCTGCTTACTGAAGCTTTCTTT
NA TRBD1 TRBJ1-5 TRBV6-6 CASSPSDRGHHQPQHF TGTGCCAGCAGTCCGTCGGACAGGGGGCATCATCAGCCCCAGCATTTT
NA NA TRBJ1-1 TRBV18 CASSPRRLEINTEAFF TGTGCCAGCTCACCCCGGCGACTAGAGATTAACACTGAAGCTTTCTTT
NA NA TRBJ2-2 TRBV9 CASSATSENTGELFF TGTGCCAGCAGCGCGACTTCAGAGAACACCGGGGAGCTGTTTTTT
NA NA TRBJ2-3 TRBV6-5 CASRQTRGTDTQYF TGTGCCAGCAGGCAGACGCGCGGTACAGATACGCAGTATTTT
NA NA TRBJ1-3 TRBV21-1 CASSKVPRIGNTIYF TGTGCCAGCAGCAAAGTTCCCAGGATAGGAAACACCATATATTTT
NA NA TRBJ2-2 TRBV28 CASSLTGANTGELFF TGTGCCAGCAGTTTGACAGGAGCGAACACCGGGGAGCTGTTTTTT
NA TRBD1 TRBJ1-2 TRBV7-8 CASSLGGQGADYTF TGTGCCAGCAGCTTAGGGGGACAGGGGGCCGACTACACCTTC
NA TRBD1 TRBJ2-4 TRBV28 CASWDRAKNIQYF TGTGCCAGCTGGGACAGGGCCAAAAACATTCAGTACTTC
NA NA TRBJ1-3 TRBV6-5 CASSYDTSGNTIYF TGTGCCAGCAGTTATGACACCTCTGGAAACACCATATATTTT
NA NA TRBJ2-7 TRBV5-5 CASSPIQTISFGQYF TGTGCCAGCAGCCCGATACAGACAATCTCGTTCGGGCAGTACTTC
NA NA TRBJ1-1 TRBV30 CACGLRPVMNTEAFF TGTGCCTGTGGACTACGCCCGGTTATGAACACTGAAGCTTTCTTT
NA NA TRBJ2-7 TRBV21-1 CASSRWTSGSYEQYF TGTGCCAGCAGCAGATGGACTAGCGGGTCCTACGAGCAGTACTTC
NA NA TRBJ1-1 TRBV19 CASSIVRGLAFF TGTGCCAGTAGTATAGTCCGGGGTTTGGCTTTCTTT
NA TRBD2 TRBJ2-7 TRBV19 CASSIKRESEQYF TGTGCCAGTAGTATCAAGCGGGAGTCCGAGCAGTACTTC
NA TRBD1 TRBJ2-1 TRBV3-1/TRBV3-2 CASSRGTGVYNEQFF TGTGCCAGCAGCCGCGGGACAGGGGTTTACAATGAGCAGTTCTTC
NA NA TRBJ1-5 TRBV10-3 CAISERGLGGPQHF TGTGCCATCAGTGAAAGGGGCCTGGGCGGGCCCCAGCATTTT
NA NA TRBJ1-1 TRBV6-6 CASTQPGGNTEAFF TGTGCCAGCACCCAACCGGGAGGTAACACTGAAGCTTTCTTT
NA NA TRBJ2-1 TRBV24-1 CATSESGLAGYNEQFF TGTGCCACCAGTGAGTCAGGCTTGGCAGGTTACAATGAGCAGTTCTTC
NA TRBD1 TRBJ1-1 TRBV5-8 CASSIGDRRRTEAFF TGTGCCAGCAGCATCGGGGACAGGCGGAGAACTGAAGCTTTCTTT
NA NA TRBJ1-1 TRBV11-2 CASTNSAGLFTGAFF TGTGCCAGCACCAATTCGGCGGGCTTATTTACCGGAGCTTTCTTT
NA NA TRBJ2-7 TRBV18 CASSPDGRSSYEQYF TGTGCCAGCTCACCAGACGGTAGGAGCTCCTACGAGCAGTACTTC
NA NA TRBJ1-6 TRBV10-3 CAISAGNYSPLHF TGTGCCATCAGTGCGGGTAACTATTCACCCCTCCACTTT
NA NA TRBJ2-3 TRBV29-1 CSVGPSGTDTQYF TGCAGCGTTGGACCCAGCGGCACAGATACGCAGTATTTT
NA TRBD1 TRBJ1-2 TRBV25-1 CATGQGGYGYTF TGTGCCACTGGACAGGGCGGGTATGGCTACACCTTC
NA NA TRBJ1-1 TRBV2 CASSDRGVRMKNTEAFF TGTGCCAGCAGTGACCGGGGGGTCCGTATGAAGAACACTGAAGCTTTCTTT
NA TRBD1 TRBJ2-7 TRBV5-1 CASKTGELGEQYF TGCGCCAGCAAAACAGGGGAGCTCGGCGAGCAGTACTTC
NA NA TRBJ2-7 TRBV2 CASSDGRVYEQYF TGTGCCAGCAGTGACGGGAGAGTCTACGAGCAGTACTTC
NA TRBD2 TRBJ2-1 TRBV15 CATSRSGTTYNEQFF TGTGCCACCAGCAGAAGCGGGACGACGTACAATGAGCAGTTCTTC
NA NA TRBJ1-4 TRBV27 CASSLRAPFSGEKLFF TGTGCCAGCAGTTTAAGGGCCCCTTTCAGCGGTGAAAAACTGTTTTTT
NA NA TRBJ2-7 TRBV30 CAWSVGGGDLEQYF TGTGCCTGGAGTGTAGGCGGCGGCGACCTCGAGCAGTACTTC
NA NA TRBJ1-2 TRBV28 CASRPAVIRGYTF TGTGCCAGCAGGCCCGCAGTAATCCGAGGCTACACCTTC
few NA TRBJ1-3 TRBV7-9 CASSPYNSRSSGNTIYF TGTGCCAGCAGCCCCTATAACTCAAGGAGCTCTGGAAACACCATATATTTT
NA NA TRBJ1-2 TRBV3-1/TRBV3-2 CASSPKQGSYGYTF TGTGCCAGCAGCCCAAAACAGGGCTCCTATGGCTACACCTTC
NA TRBD2 TRBJ2-1 TRBV5-8 CASSFSVLAGTEQFF TGTGCCAGCAGCTTTTCGGTTCTAGCGGGGACCGAGCAGTTCTTC